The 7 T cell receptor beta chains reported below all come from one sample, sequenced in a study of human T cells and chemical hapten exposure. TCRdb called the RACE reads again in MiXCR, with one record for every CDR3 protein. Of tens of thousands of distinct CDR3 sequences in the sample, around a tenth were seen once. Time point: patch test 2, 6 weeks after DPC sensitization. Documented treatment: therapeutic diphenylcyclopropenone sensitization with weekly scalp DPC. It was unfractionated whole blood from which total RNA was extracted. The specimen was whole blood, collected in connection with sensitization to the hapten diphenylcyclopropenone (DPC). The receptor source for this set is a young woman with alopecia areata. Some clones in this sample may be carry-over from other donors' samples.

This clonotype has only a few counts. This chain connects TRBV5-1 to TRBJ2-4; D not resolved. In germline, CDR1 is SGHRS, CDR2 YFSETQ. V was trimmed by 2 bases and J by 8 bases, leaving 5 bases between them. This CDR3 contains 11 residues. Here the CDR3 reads CASSLGDIQYF. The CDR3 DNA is TGCGCCAGCAGCTTAGGCGACATTCAGTACTTC.

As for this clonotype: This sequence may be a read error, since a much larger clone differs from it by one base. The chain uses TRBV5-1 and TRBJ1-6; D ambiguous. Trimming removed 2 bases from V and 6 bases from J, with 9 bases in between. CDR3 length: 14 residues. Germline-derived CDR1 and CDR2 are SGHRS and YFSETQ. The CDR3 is CASSFGDGNSPLHF. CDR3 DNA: TGCGCCAGCAGCTTCGGAGACGGTAATTCACCCCTCCACTTT. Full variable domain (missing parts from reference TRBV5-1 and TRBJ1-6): KAGVTQTPRYLIKTRGQQVTLSCSPISGHRSVSWYQQTPGQGLQFLFEYFSETQRNKGNFPGRFSGRQFSNSRSEMNVSTLELGDSALYLCASSFGDGNSPLHFGNGTRLTVT.

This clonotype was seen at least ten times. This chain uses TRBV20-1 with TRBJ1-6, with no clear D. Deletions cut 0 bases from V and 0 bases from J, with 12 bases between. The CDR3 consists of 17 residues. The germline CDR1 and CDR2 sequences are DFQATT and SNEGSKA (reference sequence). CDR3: CSARDGRLSSYNSPLHF. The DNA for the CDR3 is TGCAGTGCTAGAGATGGGCGGCTCAGCTCCTATAATTCACCCCTCCACTTT.

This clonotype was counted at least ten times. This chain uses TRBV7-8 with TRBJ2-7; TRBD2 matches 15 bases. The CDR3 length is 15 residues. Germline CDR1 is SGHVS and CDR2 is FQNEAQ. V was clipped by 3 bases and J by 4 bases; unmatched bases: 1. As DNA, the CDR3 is TGTGCCAGCAGCTTCGGACTAGCGGGGGGGTACGAGCAGTACTTC. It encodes CASSFGLAGGYEQYF.

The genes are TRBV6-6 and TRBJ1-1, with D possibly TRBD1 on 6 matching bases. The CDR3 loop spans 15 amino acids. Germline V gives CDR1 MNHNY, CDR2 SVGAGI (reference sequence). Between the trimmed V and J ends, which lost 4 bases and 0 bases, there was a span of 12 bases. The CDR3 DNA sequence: TGTGCCAGCAGTTCCTCGGGACACCTGAACACTGAAGCTTTCTTT. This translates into CASSSSGHLNTEAFF.

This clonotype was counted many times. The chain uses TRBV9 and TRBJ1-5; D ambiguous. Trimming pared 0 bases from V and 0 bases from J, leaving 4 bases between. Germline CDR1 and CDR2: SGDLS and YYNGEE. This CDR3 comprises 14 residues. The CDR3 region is CASSVGYSNQPQHF. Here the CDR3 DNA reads TGTGCCAGCAGCGTAGGGTATAGCAATCAGCCCCAGCATTTT.

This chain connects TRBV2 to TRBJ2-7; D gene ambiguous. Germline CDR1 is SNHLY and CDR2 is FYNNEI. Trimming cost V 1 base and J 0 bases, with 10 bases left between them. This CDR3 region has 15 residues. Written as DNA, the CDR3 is TGTGCCAGCAGTGAAGAGAGTGGATACTCCTACGAGCAGTACTTC. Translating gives CASSEESGYSYEQYF.